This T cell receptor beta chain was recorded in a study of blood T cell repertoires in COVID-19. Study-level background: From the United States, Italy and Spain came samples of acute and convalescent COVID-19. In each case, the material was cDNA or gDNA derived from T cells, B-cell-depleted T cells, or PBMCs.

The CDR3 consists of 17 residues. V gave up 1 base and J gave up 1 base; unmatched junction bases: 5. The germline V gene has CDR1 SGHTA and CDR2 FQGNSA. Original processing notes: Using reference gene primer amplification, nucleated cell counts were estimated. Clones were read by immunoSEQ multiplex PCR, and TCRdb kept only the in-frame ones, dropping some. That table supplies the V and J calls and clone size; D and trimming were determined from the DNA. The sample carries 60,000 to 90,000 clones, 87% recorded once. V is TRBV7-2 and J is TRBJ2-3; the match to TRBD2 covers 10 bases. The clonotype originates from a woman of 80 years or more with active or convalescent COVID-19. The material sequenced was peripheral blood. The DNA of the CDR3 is TGTGCCAGCAGCTTAGGCCACCTAGCGGGAGGCACAGATACGCAGTATTTT. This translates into CASSLGHLAGGTDTQYF. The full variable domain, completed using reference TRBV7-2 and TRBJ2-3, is GAGVSQSPSNKVTEKGKDVELRCDPISGHTALYWYRQSLGQGLEFLIYFQGNSAPDKSGLPSDRFSAERTGGSVSTLTIQRTQQEDSAVYLCASSLGHLAGGTDTQYFGPGTRLTVL.